This passage covers 25 T cell receptor beta chains from one sample sequenced in a study of response to subunit inactivated influenza vaccine. Each CDR3 protein is one row after TCRdb ran MiXCR on the RT-PCR reads. The sample records more than 550,000 distinct CDR3 sequences, about 11% being singletons. These data were also reused for a study on T cells expressing NK-cell markers. That study adds: cDNA encoding TCR beta was synthesized via 5'RACE template switching incorporating UMIs.

Source: PBMCs from blood, taken on the day of vaccination. These receptors originate from a middle-aged man who received an inactivated influenza vaccine.

This clonotype was observed many times. The chain is built from TRBV6-1 and TRBJ1-3, with 9 bases matching TRBD1. The CDR3 is made up of 16 amino acids. Unmatched junction bases numbered 6, after V lost 6 bases and J lost 0 bases. CDR1 is MNHNS and CDR2 is SASEGT in the germline V gene. Here the CDR3 reads CASSRTGGFSGNTIYF. CDR3 in DNA: TGTGCCAGCAGCCGTACAGGGGGCTTCTCTGGAAACACCATATATTTT.

DNA for the CDR3: TGTGCCAGCAGCGAAAGGGCGGGGAGCTCCTATAATTCACCCCTCCACTTT. Its translation: CASSERAGSSYNSPLHF. The V call is TRBV4-2, the J call TRBJ1-6; D is unclear. CDR1 is LGHNA, CDR2 YNFKEQ, per germline. The length of the CDR3 is 17 residues. V dropped 5 bases and J dropped 0 bases, with 14 bases sitting between them.

There are a few counts of this clonotype. The V gene is TRBV3-1, the J gene TRBJ2-4, with 12 positions matching TRBD2. Germline assignment: CDR1 LGHDT and CDR2 YNNKEL (reference sequence). Trimming at V came to 4 bases and at J to 0 bases, leaving 1 base not matched to a gene. The CDR3 length is 16 residues. This CDR3 is CASSPGLAGAKNIQYF. As DNA, the CDR3 is TGTGCCAGCAGCCCGGGACTAGCGGGAGCCAAAAACATTCAGTACTTC.

The V call is TRBV27, the J call TRBJ2-7; tentatively, D is TRBD1 (6 bases). Deletions cut 8 bases from V and 2 bases from J, with 22 bases between. The length of the CDR3 is 16 residues. Germline V gives CDR1 MNHEY, CDR2 SMNVEV (reference sequence). Here the CDR3 DNA reads TGTGCCAGCCAAATCTTGGGGGCAGGAAGTACCTACGAGCAGTACTTC. This gives the protein CASQILGAGSTYEQYF.

This clonotype was counted many times. The chain links TRBV20-1 to TRBJ1-4; D is undetermined. V lost 5 bases and J lost 0, with 16 bases in between. Germline CDR1 reads DFQATT; CDR2 reads SNEGSKA (reference sequence). The CDR3 is 16 residues long. CDR3 sequence reads: CSASDRLISTNEKLFF. DNA of the CDR3: TGCAGTGCTTCCGACCGCCTTATCTCAACTAATGAAAAACTGTTTTTT.

This clonotype was counted a few times. The V gene is TRBV6-5, the J gene TRBJ2-1, with 7 bases that match TRBD2. The CDR3 runs to 17 residues. The trim removed 0 bases at V and 3 bases at J, leaving 8 bases unmatched. Germline CDR1 reads MNHEY; CDR2 reads SVGAGI. Written as DNA, the CDR3 is TGTGCCAGCAGTTACTCGATGGGGGGGGAGATCTACAATGAGCAGTTCTTC. It is translated as CASSYSMGGEIYNEQFF.

This clonotype was seen a handful of times. The rearrangement joins TRBV24-1 to TRBJ2-7; D is undetermined. Germline assignment: CDR1 KGHDR and CDR2 SFDVKD. The CDR3 covers 14 residues. Trimming shortened V by 2 bases and J by 4 bases, and 11 bases separated the two germline ends. This chain's CDR3 is CATSDCDRFYEQYF. CDR3 coding DNA: TGTGCCACCAGTGATTGTGATAGGTTTTACGAGCAGTACTTC.

This clonotype was found a few times. This chain uses TRBV20-1 with TRBJ2-5; 10 bases map to TRBD1. Trimming removed 6 bases from V and 5 bases from J; junction bases left unmatched: 9. CDR3 length: 14 residues. Germline CDR1 is DFQATT and CDR2 is SNEGSKA (reference sequence). CDR3 bases: TGCAGTGCCCCTGACAGGGGGCGAGGCGAGACCCAGTACTTC. Translated: CSAPDRGRGETQYF.

This clonotype was observed a handful of times. The rearrangement uses TRBV27 and TRBJ2-3, with D perhaps TRBD2 (5 bases). This CDR3 region has 14 residues. Trimming stripped 0 bases from V and 11 bases from J, with 15 bases between. The germline V gene encodes CDR1 MNHEY and CDR2 SMNVEV (reference sequence). The CDR3 here is CASSLSSGYLGQYF. Written as DNA, the CDR3 is TGTGCCAGCAGTTTATCAAGCGGATATTTGGGGCAGTATTTT.

As for this clonotype: This could be a read error, since a much larger clone is one nucleotide away. The rearrangement links TRBV28 to TRBJ2-4; TRBD1 might be the D (6 bases). Trimming cost V 4 bases and J 1 base, with 20 bases left between them. In germline, CDR1 is MDHEN, CDR2 SYDVKM. The length of the CDR3 is 18 residues. The CDR3 sequence is CASSSGQMNLPAKNIQYF. The CDR3 DNA follows: TGTGCCAGCAGTTCGGGACAAATGAATTTACCCGCCAAAAACATTCAGTACTTC.

This clonotype was seen a handful of times. V is TRBV20-1 and J is TRBJ2-1, with 11 nucleotides matching TRBD2. In germline, CDR1 is DFQATT, CDR2 SNEGSKA (reference sequence). Trimming at V came to 1 base and at J to 8 bases, leaving 4 bases not matched to a gene. This CDR3 spans 14 amino acids. CDR3 in DNA: TGCAGTGCTAGAGTAGCGGGGGGGCTTTATGAGCAGTTCTTC. Protein product: CSARVAGGLYEQFF.

This clonotype has a handful of counts. The rearrangement links TRBV24-1 to TRBJ1-5; the D is unclear. The CDR3 runs to 14 residues. Trimming pared 3 bases from V and 3 bases from J, leaving 8 bases between. CDR1 and CDR2 from the germline V gene are KGHDR and SFDVKD. CDR3 residues: CATSDSGVNQPQHF. CDR3 nucleotide sequence: TGTGCCACCAGTGATAGCGGGGTCAATCAGCCCCAGCATTTT.

This clonotype was picked up a small number of times. The rearrangement uses TRBV29-1 and TRBJ2-1; no definite D call. Deletions cut 4 bases from V and 0 bases from J, with 16 bases between. CDR1 and CDR2 (germline): SQVTM, ANQGSEA. The CDR3 is made up of 16 amino acids. CDR3 amino acids: CSVGFGPLHSYNEQFF. The CDR3 bases are TGCAGCGTTGGGTTTGGACCGCTCCACTCCTACAATGAGCAGTTCTTC.

In its sample, this clonotype was seen a few times. The chain links TRBV28 to TRBJ2-5; 9 bases map to TRBD2. V trimming: 3 bases; J trimming: 5 bases; junction bases outside the gene matches: 13. The CDR3 runs 17 residues. Germline CDR1 is MDHEN and CDR2 is SYDVKM. CDR3 sequence (DNA): TGTGCCAGCAGTTTGGGTCGTTTAGCGGGAGTGGGGGAGACCCAGTACTTC. The encoded protein is CASSLGRLAGVGETQYF. Supplemented by reference TRBV28 and TRBJ2-5, the full variable domain reads DVKVTQSSRYLVKRTGEKVFLECVQDMDHENMFWYRQDPGLGLRLIYFSYDVKMKEKGDIPEGYSVSREKKERFSLILESASTNQTSMYLCASSLGRLAGVGETQYFGPGTRLLVL.

This clonotype was observed at least ten times. J is TRBJ2-1 and V is TRBV11-2, with 7 bases lining up with TRBD2. From germline, CDR1 is SGHAT and CDR2 FQNNGV. V shed 0 bases and J 2 bases; nucleotides not matched to a gene: 16. CDR3 size: 20 residues. CDR3 in amino acids: CASSLDYFTSDYYTYNEQFF. The CDR3 coding sequence is TGTGCCAGCAGCTTAGATTATTTTACTAGCGACTATTATACCTACAATGAGCAGTTCTTC.

Note on this clonotype: A much larger clone is a single base away; this may be a read error. V and J are TRBV20-1 and TRBJ2-1; D assignment may be TRBD1 or TRBD2 (5 bases each). The CDR3 spans 14 residues. From germline, CDR1 is DFQATT and CDR2 SNEGSKA (reference sequence). The CDR3 reads CSARVGTAYNDQFF. CDR3 DNA: TGCAGTGCTAGAGTTGGGACGGCCTACAATGACCAGTTCTTC.

The V and J genes are TRBV25-1 and TRBJ2-7; D perhaps matches TRBD2 (7 bases). CDR3 length: 14 amino acids. Germline V gene sequence: CDR1 MGHDK, CDR2 SYGVNS. V lost 3 bases and J 3 bases, leaving 12 bases between the germline ends. The CDR3 loop is CASSERGQSYEQYF. In nucleotides, the CDR3 is TGTGCCAGCAGTGAGCGGGGGCAAAGCTACGAGCAGTACTTC.

The CDR3 sequence is CASSYSSINYGYTF. In DNA, the CDR3 is TGTGCCAGCAGTTACTCCAGTATTAACTATGGCTACACCTTC. The gene calls are TRBV6-2 or TRBV6-3 and TRBJ1-2; D gene unclear. Germline CDR1 is MNHEY and CDR2 is SVGEGT. The CDR3 is 14 residues long. The V end lost 0 bases, the J end lost 1 base, and 6 bases lay between the germline ends.

V gene TRBV15 combines with J gene TRBJ1-1; D gene ambiguous. V was pared by 0 bases and J by 6 bases, with 8 bases between. The CDR3 consists of 13 residues. CDR1 and CDR2 from the germline V gene are LNHNV and YYDKDF (reference sequence). The CDR3 is CATSRDEAPEAFF. The CDR3, as DNA: TGTGCCACCAGCAGAGATGAGGCACCTGAAGCTTTCTTT.

The V call is TRBV5-1, the J call TRBJ2-5, with D tentatively TRBD1 (6 bases). Germline-derived CDR1 and CDR2 are SGHRS and YFSETQ. Trimming stripped 4 bases from V and 5 bases from J, with 12 bases between. The CDR3 is 13 amino acids. The CDR3 DNA reads TGCGCCAGCAGCACAGGGCCTAGTGAGACCCAGTACTTC. Residues: CASSTGPSETQYF.

This clonotype was found a few times. The chain couples TRBV5-1 to TRBJ2-7; D gene ambiguous. Germline-derived CDR1 and CDR2 are SGHRS and YFSETQ. With 7 bases removed from V and 0 bases from J, the gap between germline ends came to 11 bases. CDR3 length: 13 residues. The CDR3 sequence is CASQTSPSYEQYF. The CDR3 region has the DNA TGCGCCAGCCAGACATCCCCCTCCTACGAGCAGTACTTC.

The rearrangement joins TRBV27 to TRBJ2-1; 10 bases are shared with TRBD2. V was clipped by 7 bases and J by 7 bases; unmatched bases: 10. CDR3 length: 15 amino acids. Germline V gives CDR1 MNHEY, CDR2 SMNVEV (reference sequence). CDR3 residues: CASNRGNSGRNEQFF. Written as DNA, the CDR3 is TGTGCCAGCAACCGTGGCAATAGCGGGAGGAATGAGCAGTTCTTC.

This chain links TRBV12-3 or TRBV12-4 with TRBJ2-2; D not resolved. This CDR3 spans 14 amino acids. Trimming cost V 6 bases and J 6 bases, with 14 bases left between them. CDR3 bases: TGTGCCAGCAGCCAGGTTATCCGGGCCGGGGAGCTGTTTTTT. Translating gives CASSQVIRAGELFF.

As to this clonotype: The junction differs from germline at one of its ends, possibly a read error. This chain links TRBV7-8 with TRBJ2-7, with D maybe TRBD1 (5 bases). Germline lookup yields CDR1 SGHVS and CDR2 FQNEAQ. The CDR3 runs 13 residues. This chain's CDR3 is CASSQAQGYEQSF. The CDR3 DNA sequence: TGTGCCAGCAGCCAGGCCCAGGGCTACGAGCAGTCCTTC.

In this sample, this clonotype turned up a few times. The V call is TRBV28, the J call TRBJ2-7; D is perhaps TRBD1 (6 bases). Per the germline V gene, CDR1 is MDHEN and CDR2 is SYDVKM. This CDR3 is built from 18 residues. Trimming removed 5 bases from V and 2 bases from J, with 25 bases in between. The CDR3 spells CASSQSGTPLLGTYEQYF. DNA of the CDR3: TGTGCCAGCAGTCAGTCCGGGACACCTCTCTTGGGAACCTACGAGCAGTACTTC. Variable domain in full (rest from reference TRBV28 and TRBJ2-7): DVKVTQSSRYLVKRTGEKVFLECVQDMDHENMFWYRQDPGLGLRLIYFSYDVKMKEKGDIPEGYSVSREKKERFSLILESASTNQTSMYLCASSQSGTPLLGTYEQYFGPGTRLTVT.